One and the same sample provided the 16 T cell receptor beta chains below, sequenced in a study of T cells in localized non-small cell lung cancer. The protocol was immunoSEQ multiplex PCR, while the TCRdb copy is restricted to in-frame clones and leaves out a portion. This table has about 15,000 clones, approximately 83% appearing once. This material consisted of peripheral blood, taken before any cancer treatment. The receptors come from a female donor older than 55 with stage I squamous cell lung carcinoma.

This sequence joins TRBV7-6 and TRBJ2-1; TRBD1 is a possible D gene (5 bases). The CDR3 totals 12 residues. V lost 5 bases and J lost 7, with 9 bases in between. Per the germline V gene, CDR1 is SGHVS and CDR2 is FNYEAQ. The CDR3 loop reads CASSSRVNEQFF. The CDR3, as DNA: TGTGCCAGCAGCAGCAGGGTTAATGAGCAGTTCTTC.

This sequence joins TRBV4-3 and TRBJ1-6, with TRBD1 as a possible D gene (6 bases). Germline V lookup: CDR1 LGHNA, CDR2 YSLEER. V lost 0 bases to trimming and J lost 9 bases, with 9 bases between them. The CDR3 extends over 14 amino acids. The CDR3 DNA sequence: TGCGCCAGCAGCCAAGATTCACAGGGTTCACCCCTCCACTTT. The encoded protein is CASSQDSQGSPLHF.

The J gene is TRBJ1-2, the V gene TRBV6-5; TRBD1 matches 7 bases. CDR3 length: 15 amino acids. The V gene end was trimmed by 6 bases and the J gene end by 7 bases; junction bases not matched to a gene: 14. Germline values: CDR1 MNHEY, CDR2 SVGAGI. As DNA, the CDR3 is TGTGCCAGCAGAGATCCTGGGACAGTCCATGGTGGCTACACCTTC. Its translation is CASRDPGTVHGGYTF.

The chain recombines TRBV4-3 with TRBJ2-1, with 7 nucleotides matching TRBD2. The CDR3 is 15 amino acids. Looked up from germline, CDR1 is LGHNA and CDR2 is YSLEER. The V and J ends lost 0 bases and 4 bases, in that order; junction bases with no gene match: 3. The CDR3 region is CASSQEGTTYNEQFF. The CDR3 DNA reads as TGCGCCAGCAGCCAAGAAGGGACTACGTACAATGAGCAGTTCTTC.

The genes are TRBV18 and TRBJ2-3; unclear D gene. Trimming removed 1 base from V and 2 bases from J, with 4 bases in between. CDR1 is KGHSH and CDR2 is LQKENI in the germline V gene. The CDR3 sequence is 13 residues long. The DNA of the CDR3 is TGTGCCAGCTCACCACGTGTCACAGATACGCAGTATTTT. It is translated as CASSPRVTDTQYF.

The chain has TRBV4-3 and TRBJ2-1; 10 bases fit TRBD2. The trim removed 8 bases at V and 5 bases at J, leaving 9 bases unmatched. Germline CDR1 is LGHNA and CDR2 is YSLEER. CDR3 size: 15 residues. The CDR3: CASVSGGAINNEQFF. The CDR3 DNA follows: TGCGCCAGCGTCAGCGGGGGGGCGATTAACAATGAGCAGTTCTTC.

V is TRBV27 and J is TRBJ1-6, with 7 positions matching TRBD1. V lost 6 bases, J lost 9 bases, and 5 bases stayed unmatched. CDR1 is MNHEY and CDR2 is SMNVEV in the germline V gene (reference sequence). This CDR3 is 13 amino acids long. CDR3 sequence reads: CASRYRTGSPLHF. The CDR3 DNA sequence: TGTGCCAGCAGATACCGGACAGGTTCACCCCTCCACTTT.

CDR3 in amino acids: CASSVGGNNEQFF. The CDR3 DNA follows: TGCGCCAGCAGTGTGGGGGGAAACAATGAGCAGTTCTTC. The chain combines TRBV10-1 with TRBJ2-1, with D possibly matching TRBD2 (6 bases). Trimming took 4 bases from V and 5 from J, leaving 9 bases between them. The CDR3 contains 13 residues. Germline V lookup: CDR1 WNHNN, CDR2 SYGVQD (reference sequence).

The rearrangement links TRBV5-1 to TRBJ1-2; TRBD1 aligns across 7 bases. This CDR3 comprises 16 residues. Germline CDR1 SGHRS, CDR2 YFSETQ. V shed 1 base, J shed 8 bases, and the junction held 14 bases outside the gene matches. CDR3 region: CASSLTGVTAARGYTF. The CDR3 DNA sequence: TGCGCCAGCAGCTTGACAGGGGTCACCGCCGCGAGGGGCTACACCTTC.

This sequence joins TRBV7-9 and TRBJ2-7, with D unresolved. The CDR3 sequence is 13 residues long. V was clipped by 0 bases and J by 3 bases, with 6 bases between them. The germline gives CDR1 SEHNR, CDR2 FQNEAQ (reference sequence). The CDR3 DNA follows: TGTGCCAGCAGCTTAGCCCGATACTACGAGCAGTACTTC. It translates to CASSLARYYEQYF.

This clone has just one count. This chain links TRBV4-3 with TRBJ2-7; D is undetermined. CDR3 length: 13 amino acids. Germline V gene data show CDR1 as LGHNA and CDR2 as YSLEER. Trimming took off 1 base at V and 3 bases at J, with 7 bases between the two ends. The chain's CDR3 is CASSQGVNYEQYF. The CDR3 DNA is TGCGCCAGCAGCCAAGGGGTAAACTACGAGCAGTACTTC.

As concerns this clone: The same CDR3 arises from other DNA sequences in this sample as well. The V call is TRBV7-2, the J call TRBJ1-1; perhaps TRBD1 as D (6 bases). V lost 2 bases to trimming and J lost 3 bases, with 10 bases between them. The CDR3 runs to 14 residues. The V gene's germline CDR1 is SGHTA and CDR2 FQGNSA. The DNA of the CDR3 is TGTGCCAGCAGCTTAAGTCCAGGGGACACTGAAGCTTTCTTT. It translates to CASSLSPGDTEAFF.

This chain uses TRBV18 with TRBJ2-7; 10 nucleotides agree with TRBD2. Germline lookup yields CDR1 KGHSH and CDR2 LQKENI. The CDR3 spans 15 residues. Trimming removed 6 bases from V and 3 bases from J; junction bases left unmatched: 8. CDR3 sequence reads: CASSPAGGPYYEQYF. DNA for the CDR3: TGTGCCAGCTCCCCAGCGGGGGGGCCCTACTACGAGCAGTACTTC.

V usage is TRBV9 and J usage is TRBJ1-3; D ambiguous. CDR3 length: 16 amino acids. Germline CDR1 reads SGDLS; CDR2 reads YYNGEE. V was shortened by 0 bases and J by 0 bases, with 10 bases between the two germline ends. The CDR3 region has the DNA TGTGCCAGCAGCGTAGCGGCTTCTAGCTCTGGAAACACCATATATTTT. As protein: CASSVAASSSGNTIYF.

The genes are TRBV11-3 and TRBJ2-7; D is tentatively TRBD1 or TRBD2 (5 bases each). Germline V gene lookup returns CDR1 SGHNT and CDR2 YENEEA. The CDR3 contains 13 residues. V gave up 5 bases and J gave up 7 bases, with 15 bases separating them. DNA of the CDR3: TGTGCCAGCAGCCCCGGGGACCTTGGTGAGCAGTACTTC. The encoded protein is CASSPGDLGEQYF.

The V and J genes are TRBV5-1 and TRBJ2-1; D remains ambiguous. The CDR3 runs 12 residues. The germline V gene has CDR1 SGHRS and CDR2 YFSETQ. V dropped 1 base and J dropped 8 bases, with 7 bases sitting between them. The CDR3: CASSLPGDEQFF. In DNA form, the CDR3 reads TGCGCCAGCAGCTTGCCCGGTGATGAGCAGTTCTTC.